This T cell receptor (beta chain) comes out of a study of OX40 agonist ivuxolimab in advanced cancers. The wider study: Anti-PD-1, anti-PD-L1 or anti-CTLA-4 therapy given earlier was allowed, and 30% to 45% had some.

Method: immunoSEQ multiplex PCR; TCRdb's copy keeps in-frame clones and lacks some. The sample shows roughly 73,000 clones, 88% of them seen only once. The CDR3 spans 14 residues. The V gene's germline CDR1 is MNHNY and CDR2 SVGAGI (reference sequence). V shed 4 bases and J shed 2 bases, with 10 bases lying between them. Systemic immunosuppression or a history of autoimmune disease excluded patients. Blood got drawn at baseline, again on cycle 4 day 1, and then on cycle 7 day 1. This sequence was found in an adult with an advanced solid tumor such as melanoma, head and neck, liver or kidney cancer. The chain links TRBV6-6 to TRBJ2-3; D might be TRBD2 (6 bases). Sequenced material: CD4+ or CD8+ T cells sorted from blood, taken in a trial of the OX40 agonist ivuxolimab. The CDR3 nucleotides are TGTGCCAGCAGTTGGGGACTTTACACAGATACGCAGTATTTT. It specifies CASSWGLYTDTQYF.